The 28 T cell receptor beta chains below were found in one sample sequenced in a study of blood T cell repertoires in COVID-19. TCRdb keeps only in-frame clones here, not all; method: immunoSEQ multiplex PCR. This sample carries some 70,000 clones, around 80% of them seen once, and the ten largest clones take about an eighth. The sample consisted of peripheral blood. Receptors were obtained from a man aged 50 or older with COVID-19, enrolled during active disease.

The chain recombines TRBV13 with TRBJ2-3; TRBD1 is a possible D gene (6 bases). CDR1 and CDR2 from the germline V gene are PRHDT and FYEKMQ (reference sequence). The CDR3 is made up of 14 amino acids. The V and J ends lost 5 bases and 4 bases respectively, with 13 bases between them. The CDR3 spells CASSIQGNADTQYF. The DNA for the CDR3 is TGTGCCAGCAGCATTCAGGGGAACGCAGATACGCAGTATTTT.

The chain carries TRBV29-1 and TRBJ2-7; 8 bases are shared with TRBD1. The CDR3 is 13 residues long. J lost 5 bases, V lost 6 bases, and 9 bases had no gene match. Germline CDR1 SQVTM, CDR2 ANQGSEA. Written as DNA, the CDR3 is TGCAGCGTCGGCGAGCAGGGGGCAAACGAGCAGTACTTC. Protein: CSVGEQGANEQYF.

The genes are TRBV5-4 and TRBJ2-5; D call uncertain. The CDR3 covers 14 residues. Germline CDR1 is SGHNT and CDR2 is YYREEE (reference sequence). V was trimmed by 0 bases and J by 1 base, leaving 7 bases between them. The CDR3 protein is CASSLGGTQETQYF. In DNA, the CDR3 is TGTGCCAGCAGCTTGGGTGGCACCCAAGAGACCCAGTACTTC.

V usage is TRBV25-1 and J usage is TRBJ2-3; 13 bases agree with TRBD2. Germline values: CDR1 MGHDK, CDR2 SYGVNS. Unmatched junction bases numbered 2, after V lost 5 bases and J lost 6 bases. This CDR3 spans 14 amino acids. The CDR3 coding sequence is TGTGCCAGCAGTTCGGGACTAGCGGGGGATACGCAGTATTTT. It codes for CASSSGLAGDTQYF.

This clone was recorded a few times. J is TRBJ1-2 and V is TRBV7-3; perhaps TRBD1 as D (6 bases). CDR1 SGHTA and CDR2 FQGTGA come from the germline V gene. Trimming shortened V by 5 bases and J by 4 bases, and 11 bases separated the two germline ends. The CDR3 contains 13 residues. CDR3 coding DNA: TGTGCCAGCAGCCGGGACACCGGCTATGGCTACACCTTC. Translating gives CASSRDTGYGYTF. The whole variable domain, filled in from reference TRBV7-3 and TRBJ1-2, reads GAGVSQTPSNKVTEKGKYVELRCDPISGHTALYWYRQSLGQGPEFLIYFQGTGAADDSGLPNDRFFAVRPEGSVSTLKIQRTERGDSAVYLCASSRDTGYGYTFGSGTRLTVV.

This clone was seen a single time. The chain links TRBV3-1 (or the pseudogene TRBV3-2) to TRBJ2-1; TRBD2 is a possible D gene (5 bases). Germline V CDR1 and CDR2: LGHDT, YNNKEL (reference sequence). CDR3 length equals 17 residues. Trimming removed 0 bases from V and 6 bases from J, with 18 bases in between. This CDR3 reads CASSQDGWTPSGNEQFF. As DNA, the CDR3 is TGTGCCAGCAGCCAAGATGGGTGGACTCCCTCCGGCAATGAGCAGTTCTTC.

The rearrangement links TRBV9 to TRBJ1-1; weak D call: TRBD1 (5 bases). V lost 5 bases and J 4 bases, leaving 9 bases between the germline ends. Germline V gene data show CDR1 as SGDLS and CDR2 as YYNGEE. CDR3 length: 12 amino acids. The CDR3 nucleotides are TGTGCCAGCAGTGTCGGGGGCACTGAAGCTTTCTTT. Its protein product is CASSVGGTEAFF.

This chain connects TRBV2 to TRBJ1-4; D gene ambiguous. Looked up from germline, CDR1 is SNHLY and CDR2 is FYNNEI. Trimming took 6 bases from V and 0 from J, leaving 8 bases between them. The CDR3 is 14 residues long. CDR3: CASRVESTNEKLFF. The CDR3 DNA is TGTGCCAGCAGAGTAGAGTCAACTAATGAAAAACTGTTTTTT.

The chain carries TRBV19 and TRBJ2-7; D might be TRBD2 (5 bases). Germline CDR1 reads LNHDA; CDR2 reads SQIVND (reference sequence). The CDR3 spans 14 residues. Trimming left V 0 bases short and J 0 bases short, with 6 bases between. This chain's CDR3 is CASSIDRGSYEQYF. In DNA form, the CDR3 reads TGTGCCAGTAGTATAGATCGGGGCTCCTACGAGCAGTACTTC. The entire variable domain, with the rest obtained from reference TRBV19 and TRBJ2-7, is as follows: DGGITQSPKYLFRKEGQNVTLSCEQNLNHDAMYWYRQDPGQGLRLIYYSQIVNDFQKGDIAEGYSVSREKKESFPLTVTSAQKNPTAFYLCASSIDRGSYEQYFGPGTRLTVT.

This chain links TRBV6-5 with TRBJ1-6; D might be TRBD1 (5 bases). The germline gives CDR1 MNHEY, CDR2 SVGAGI. V dropped 2 bases and J dropped 6 bases, with 11 bases sitting between them. The CDR3 has 15 amino acids. CDR3 sequence (DNA): TGTGCCAGCAGTTACAGGGGCTGGGGTAATTCACCCCTCCACTTT. It codes for CASSYRGWGNSPLHF.

The J gene is TRBJ1-1, the V gene TRBV12-3 or TRBV12-4, with D tentatively TRBD1 (5 bases). CDR3 length equals 12 residues. The ends were cut back, 1 base at V and 10 bases at J, with 10 bases in the middle. The CDR3 nucleotides are TGTGCCAGCAGTTTAGAGGGGATCCGAGCTTTCTTT. Protein: CASSLEGIRAFF.

The DNA for the CDR3 is TGCGCCAGCAGCCATCGAGGCAACTCCTACGAGCAGTACTTC. It encodes CASSHRGNSYEQYF. This chain joins TRBV4-1 and TRBJ2-7; no reliable D call. The CDR3 length is 14 residues. CDR1 is MGHRA and CDR2 is YSYEKL in the germline V gene. The V end lost 3 bases, the J end lost 0 bases, and 9 bases lay between the germline ends.

The chain joins TRBV20-1 to TRBJ2-7; 10 bases map to TRBD2. The V gene end was trimmed by 3 bases and the J gene end by 1 base; junction bases not matched to a gene: 9. This CDR3 is 16 amino acids long. The germline gives CDR1 DFQATT, CDR2 SNEGSKA (reference sequence). The CDR3 DNA sequence: TGCAGTGCTAGTCCTTTAGCGGGGGGAACGTCCTACGAGCAGTACTTC. Its protein is CSASPLAGGTSYEQYF.

This chain links TRBV7-9 with TRBJ2-5; a possible D gene is TRBD1 (6 bases). The V end was cut by 3 bases, the J end by 5 bases, with 13 bases between. Germline V gives CDR1 SEHNR, CDR2 FQNEAQ (reference sequence). CDR3 length: 14 residues. The CDR3 region is CASSLGQPTETQYF. The CDR3 DNA follows: TGTGCCAGCAGCTTGGGACAACCAACGGAGACCCAGTACTTC. The complete variable domain, with remaining parts taken from reference TRBV7-9 and TRBJ2-5, reads DTGVSQNPRHKITKRGQNVTFRCDPISEHNRLYWYRQTLGQGPEFLTYFQNEAQLEKSRLLSDRFSAERPKGSFSTLEIQRTEQGDSAMYLCASSLGQPTETQYFGPGTRLLVL.

The genes are TRBV28 and TRBJ2-7; D is possibly TRBD2 (7 bases). CDR3 length equals 15 residues. Germline V CDR1 and CDR2: MDHEN, SYDVKM. Trimming took 5 bases from V and 5 from J, leaving 19 bases between them. CDR3 sequence: CASSPTAGAGHEQYF. For the CDR3, the DNA is TGTGCCAGCAGTCCTACCGCGGGGGCAGGACACGAGCAGTACTTC.

With regard to this clone: The same CDR3 also results from other DNA sequences found in this sample. The chain recombines TRBV12-3 or TRBV12-4 with TRBJ2-5; D not certain. V gave up 5 bases and J gave up 1 base, with 2 bases separating them. This CDR3 region has 11 residues. In DNA form, the CDR3 reads TGTGCCAGCAGTCTCCAAGAGACCCAGTACTTC. Translated: CASSLQETQYF.

In DNA, the CDR3 is TGTGCCTGGAGGGGGGGATCCTACGAGCAGTACTTC. It specifies CAWRGGSYEQYF. The rearrangement uses TRBV30 and TRBJ2-7, with D possibly matching TRBD2 (6 bases). The CDR3 has 12 residues. Per germline, CDR1 GTSNPN and CDR2 SVGIG (reference sequence). Trimming shortened V by 3 bases and J by 1 base, and 7 bases separated the two germline ends.

The CDR3 reads CASSEGGQGNQPQHF. The DNA for the CDR3 is TGTGCCAGCAGTGAAGGTGGACAGGGAAATCAGCCCCAGCATTTT. The chain joins TRBV2 to TRBJ1-5; 8 bases line up with TRBD1. The CDR3 consists of 15 residues. CDR1 and CDR2 from the germline V gene are SNHLY and FYNNEI. The V gene end was trimmed by 1 base and the J gene end by 4 bases; junction bases not matched to a gene: 3.

The chain is built from TRBV29-1 and TRBJ2-7, with 11 bases aligning to TRBD1. V trimming: 6 bases; J trimming: 6 bases; junction bases outside the gene matches: 7. Germline loops: CDR1 SQVTM, CDR2 ANQGSEA. The length of the CDR3 is 13 residues. CDR3 coding DNA: TGCAGCGTAGGAGGGACAGGGGGGAGCGAGCAGTACTTC. Protein sequence: CSVGGTGGSEQYF.

The rearrangement joins TRBV30 to TRBJ1-1; tentative D call: TRBD1 (5 bases). The CDR3 covers 12 residues. Trimming removed 5 bases at V and 1 base at J, with 8 bases between. CDR1 and CDR2 (germline): GTSNPN, SVGIG (reference sequence). This chain's CDR3 is CAWDSSNTEAFF. CDR3 sequence (DNA): TGTGCCTGGGACAGCTCGAACACTGAAGCTTTCTTT.

The sample holds a few counts of this clone. V gene TRBV27 combines with J gene TRBJ2-5; possible D gene TRBD2, 6 bases. Germline V gene data show CDR1 as MNHEY and CDR2 as SMNVEV (reference sequence). The CDR3 runs to 17 residues. The V gene lost 2 bases and the J gene lost 2 bases, with 18 bases spanning the gap. CDR3 in DNA: TGTGCCAGCAGTTTAAGGATGGGGCTTGCGGGACAAGAGACCCAGTACTTC. Translating it yields CASSLRMGLAGQETQYF.

The chain is built from TRBV4-2 and TRBJ2-1, with 11 bases aligning to TRBD2. The CDR3 has 17 amino acids. Germline trimming cut 4 bases from V and 5 bases from J; bases unmatched to any gene: 10. Germline CDR1 and CDR2: LGHNA and YNFKEQ. This CDR3 reads CASSPATLAGGDNEQFF. CDR3 nucleotides: TGTGCCAGCAGCCCCGCGACGTTAGCGGGGGGGGACAATGAGCAGTTCTTC.

Here the CDR3 reads CAWYRGLTEAFF. The CDR3 DNA follows: TGTGCCTGGTACAGGGGCCTCACTGAAGCTTTCTTT. The chain joins TRBV30 to TRBJ1-1, with 7 nucleotides matching TRBD1. The CDR3 contains 12 residues. Germline CDR1 reads GTSNPN; CDR2 reads SVGIG (reference sequence). V was clipped by 5 bases and J by 4 bases; unmatched bases: 4.

This clone turned up a few times. The V call is TRBV13, the J call TRBJ2-5, with D maybe TRBD2 (6 bases). The germline V gene has CDR1 PRHDT and CDR2 FYEKMQ (reference sequence). V lost 4 bases to trimming and J lost 4 bases, with 16 bases between them. The CDR3 has 15 residues. This CDR3 reads CASSWRDGVGETQYF. The CDR3 bases are TGTGCCAGCAGCTGGCGGGACGGGGTCGGAGAGACCCAGTACTTC.

V gene TRBV6-5 combines with J gene TRBJ1-1; D is unclear. Germline V lookup: CDR1 MNHEY, CDR2 SVGAGI. V lost 2 bases and J lost 4, with 14 bases in between. This CDR3 has 15 residues. The CDR3 reads CASSYDGRSSTEAFF. CDR3 nucleotide sequence: TGTGCCAGCAGTTACGACGGGAGAAGTAGCACTGAAGCTTTCTTT.

The chain uses TRBV29-1 and TRBJ1-5, with 11 bases identical to TRBD1. The V segment lost 6 bases and the J segment 1 base; nucleotides outside the gene matches: 14. CDR3 size: 18 residues. Germline V CDR1 and CDR2: SQVTM, ANQGSEA. As DNA, the CDR3 is TGCAGCGTGACCGACACCGGGACAGGGGGAATAAGCAATCAGCCCCAGCATTTT. This codes for CSVTDTGTGGISNQPQHF. The whole variable domain, remainder taken from reference TRBV29-1 and TRBJ1-5, is SAVISQKPSRDICQRGTSLTIQCQVDSQVTMMFWYRQQPGQSLTLIATANQGSEATYESGFVIDKFPISRPNLTFSTLTVSNMSPEDSSIYLCSVTDTGTGGISNQPQHFGDGTRLSIL.

The table lists this clone with a few counts. The genes are TRBV7-2 and TRBJ1-6; tentative D call: TRBD1 (5 bases). CDR1 and CDR2 from the germline V gene are SGHTA and FQGNSA. The V and J ends lost 5 bases and 7 bases respectively, with 15 bases between them. CDR3 length: 15 amino acids. The CDR3 reads CASSLRWQGNSPLHF. The CDR3, as DNA: TGTGCCAGCAGCCTAAGGTGGCAGGGCAATTCACCCCTCCACTTT.

J is TRBJ1-2 and V is TRBV6-5; maybe TRBD1 (5 bases). There are 13 residues in the CDR3. The V gene's germline CDR1 is MNHEY and CDR2 SVGAGI. The ends were cut back, 7 bases at V and 0 bases at J, with 9 bases in the middle. CDR3 amino acids: CASTDRTNYGYTF. Written as DNA, the CDR3 is TGTGCCAGCACCGACAGAACTAACTATGGCTACACCTTC.